One T cell receptor beta chain is described in this entry. Antigen unknown. The record originates from a study of read filtering for tumor transcriptome and immune sequencing. Overall study: The cohort had about 16 men and more than 11 women aged about 45 to 80, mean about 70 years. Overall study results and limits: Single-read clonotypes: 80% to 90% of IR-seq clonotypes (around 3.4% of reads), 74.6% of RNA-seq clonotypes (approximately 43% of reads). IR-seq captured clonotypes deeper and more reliably than RNA-seq.

This CDR3 is 15 amino acids long. Losses at the gene ends were 4 bases for V and 9 bases for J; bases not matched to a gene: 12. CDR1 is SGHRS, CDR2 YFSETQ, per germline. Molecular barcoded adaptors covering alpha/delta and beta/gamma chains were used on roughly 400 ng RNA. Each CDR3 protein gets one entry after TCRdb re-called the reads with MiXCR. The table lists about 86,000 distinct CDR3 sequences, 9% to 15% of them singletons. Every patient had bone marrow sampled while the disease was active. Source material: a population of CD138-negative cells sorted from bone marrow. The clonotype originates from a donor aged 40 or over with multiple myeloma. This chain connects TRBV5-1 to TRBJ2-7; 11 nucleotides match TRBD2. The CDR3 spells CASSAGTSGTLRQYF. DNA of the CDR3: TGCGCCAGCAGCGCTGGGACTAGCGGAACCCTCAGGCAGTACTTC.